One and the same sample provided the 30 T cell receptor beta chains below, sequenced in a study of cytomegalovirus exposure and HLA in healthy donors. Primers for the PCR totalled 60 Vbeta and 13 Jbeta. The protocol was immunoSEQ multiplex PCR, while the TCRdb copy is restricted to in-frame clones and leaves out a portion. The sample includes over 200,000 clones, 82% of them seen just once. The sequenced material came from PBMCs. The receptor set was obtained from a woman aged 35 to 49 in good health and CMV-seronegative.

This clone has a single count. The chain combines TRBV11-3 with TRBJ2-5, with 9 bases lining up with TRBD2. This CDR3 contains 15 residues. CDR1 and CDR2 from the germline V gene are SGHNT and YENEEA. V trimming: 5 bases; J trimming: 4 bases; junction bases outside the gene matches: 8. The chain's CDR3 is CASSGGGGAGETQYF. In nucleotides, the CDR3 is TGTGCCAGCAGCGGGGGCGGGGGGGCGGGAGAGACCCAGTACTTC. The full variable domain, rest sourced from reference TRBV11-3 and TRBJ2-5, is EAGVVQSPRYKIIEKKQPVAFWCNPISGHNTLYWYLQNLGQGPELLIRYENEEAVDDSQLPKDRFSAERLKGVDSTLKIQPAELGDSAVYLCASSGGGGAGETQYFGPGTRLLVL.

The chain couples TRBV28 to TRBJ2-7, with D unresolved. This CDR3 spans 13 amino acids. V was cut by 6 bases and J by 0 bases, with 9 bases left in between. CDR1 and CDR2 (germline): MDHEN, SYDVKM. The CDR3 protein is CASRPGGSYEQYF. CDR3 nucleotides: TGTGCCAGCAGGCCCGGCGGCTCCTACGAGCAGTACTTC.

This clone was detected only a few times. The chain uses TRBV6-1 and TRBJ1-1, with D uncertain. Germline V lookup: CDR1 MNHNS, CDR2 SASEGT. CDR3 length: 13 residues. Trimming took off 7 bases at V and 4 bases at J, with 13 bases between the two ends. The CDR3 DNA reads TGTGCCAGCAACGAAAGGGAGGGCACTGAAGCTTTCTTT. Encoded protein: CASNEREGTEAFF.

The chain is built from TRBV7-2 and TRBJ1-5, with TRBD1 matching over 7 bases. CDR1 SGHTA and CDR2 FQGNSA come from the germline V gene. The junction had 4 bases not matched to a gene; V was cut back by 5 bases and J by 6 bases. CDR3 length: 13 amino acids. CDR3 in amino acids: CASSPTGFQPQHF. Here the CDR3 DNA reads TGTGCCAGCAGCCCGACAGGGTTTCAGCCCCAGCATTTT. The complete variable domain, with remaining parts taken from reference TRBV7-2 and TRBJ1-5, reads GAGVSQSPSNKVTEKGKDVELRCDPISGHTALYWYRQSLGQGLEFLIYFQGNSAPDKSGLPSDRFSAERTGGSVSTLTIQRTQQEDSAVYLCASSPTGFQPQHFGDGTRLSIL.

This sequence joins TRBV14 and TRBJ2-1; 11 bases align to TRBD1. The CDR3 extends over 17 amino acids. The germline V gene encodes CDR1 SGHDN and CDR2 FVKESK. Trimming removed 0 bases from V and 8 bases from J; junction bases left unmatched: 9. The CDR3 protein is CASSQDRGTGGWDEQFF. The CDR3 coding sequence is TGTGCCAGCAGCCAAGATAGGGGGACAGGGGGATGGGATGAGCAGTTCTTC.

This chain connects TRBV2 to TRBJ1-2, with D perhaps matching TRBD1 (6 bases). The CDR3 extends over 12 amino acids. Germline CDR1 and CDR2: SNHLY and FYNNEI. Trimming stripped 4 bases from V and 6 bases from J, with 9 bases between. CDR3 nucleotides: TGTGCCAGCAGTGGACGGACAGATGGCTACACCTTC. It encodes CASSGRTDGYTF.

CDR3 nucleotides: TGTGCCAGCAGCGTCGGGACAGTGGCCTACGAGCAGTACTTC. Protein product: CASSVGTVAYEQYF. The genes are TRBV9 and TRBJ2-7, with 7 positions matching TRBD1. The ends lost 2 bases at V and 2 bases at J; junction bases unmatched: 4. Per germline, CDR1 SGDLS and CDR2 YYNGEE. This CDR3 has 14 amino acids. Complete variable domain (other parts from reference TRBV9 and TRBJ2-7): DSGVTQTPKHLITATGQRVTLRCSPRSGDLSVYWYQQSLDQGLQFLIQYYNGEERAKGNILERFSAQQFPDLHSELNLSSLELGDSALYFCASSVGTVAYEQYFGPGTRLTVT.

V is TRBV18 and J is TRBJ1-3; D is unresolved. V shed 1 base and J shed 8 bases, with 12 bases lying between them. Germline CDR1 KGHSH, CDR2 LQKENI. This CDR3 comprises 14 residues. Here the CDR3 DNA reads TGTGCCAGCTCACCACTCCACACACTAGACACCATATATTTT. This sequence encodes CASSPLHTLDTIYF.

Turning to this clone: A read error may produce the germline difference seen at one junction end. As DNA, the CDR3 is TGTGCTAGCAGCTTGAGCTCTGGGGCCAACGTCCTGACTTTC. The encoded protein is CASSLSSGANVLTF. The rearrangement uses TRBV7-7 and TRBJ2-6; D is unresolved. Per the germline V gene, CDR1 is SSHAT and CDR2 is FNYEAQ (reference sequence). The CDR3 covers 14 residues.

Concerning this clone: The conserved phenylalanine or tryptophan normally closing the CDR3 is absent here, so this likely arose from a read error. V and J are TRBV11-2 and TRBJ2-7, with D maybe TRBD1 (5 bases). This CDR3 spans 14 amino acids. With 1 base removed from V and 3 bases from J, the gap between germline ends came to 10 bases. Germline values: CDR1 SGHAT, CDR2 FQNNGV. CDR3 nucleotides: TGTGCCAGCAGCTTAGCCTTCGACAGCTACGAGCAGTACCTC. It specifies CASSLAFDSYEQYL.

The genes are TRBV15 and TRBJ2-2, with a weak D call TRBD1 (5 bases). CDR3 length equals 15 residues. Germline-derived CDR1 and CDR2 are LNHNV and YYDKDF (reference sequence). The ends were cut back, 4 bases at V and 0 bases at J, with 9 bases in the middle. The CDR3 reads CATSTGHTNTGELFF. Here the CDR3 DNA reads TGTGCCACCAGCACCGGACATACGAACACCGGGGAGCTGTTTTTT.

V is TRBV7-9 and J is TRBJ1-4; 11 bases are shared with TRBD1. The CDR3 has 15 amino acids. The germline CDR1 and CDR2 sequences are SEHNR and FQNEAQ (reference sequence). V shed 5 bases and J 8 bases; nucleotides not matched to a gene: 7. The CDR3 nucleotides are TGTGCCAGCAGCCCCGGACAGGGGGCTAGGGAAAAACTGTTTTTT. Protein sequence: CASSPGQGAREKLFF.

The rearrangement links TRBV6-5 to TRBJ2-5, with D uncertain. Germline V CDR1 and CDR2: MNHEY, SVGAGI. Trimming shortened V by 0 bases and J by 5 bases, and 10 bases separated the two germline ends. This CDR3 contains 14 residues. The CDR3 DNA follows: TGTGCCAGCAGTTACTCGATAGTTACGGAGACCCAGTACTTC. Amino acids: CASSYSIVTETQYF.

The CDR3 is CASHPPAAYEQYF. Written as DNA, the CDR3 is TGTGCCAGCCACCCCCCCGCGGCCTACGAGCAGTACTTC. The V call is TRBV21-1, the J call TRBJ2-7; the DNA was not used to check the table's D call, TRBD2. TRBV21-1 is tagged as a pseudogene. This CDR3 is 13 amino acids long.

This sequence joins TRBV12-5 and TRBJ1-1, with 9 bases lining up with TRBD1. V dropped 5 bases and J dropped 4; count of bases not matched to a gene: 5. Germline CDR1 is LGHNT and CDR2 is FRNRAP. The CDR3 is 14 residues long. The DNA for the CDR3 is TGTGCTAGTGGTGGCCGACAGGGGGTCACTGAAGCTTTCTTT. This encodes CASGGRQGVTEAFF.

This CDR3 reads CASSATGGREKLFF. The CDR3 nucleotides are TGCGCCAGCAGCGCGACAGGGGGGCGGGAAAAACTGTTTTTT. The gene calls are TRBV5-1 and TRBJ1-4, with 9 nucleotides matching TRBD1. The germline CDR1 and CDR2 sequences are SGHRS and YFSETQ. The CDR3 spans 14 residues. The V segment lost 4 bases and the J segment 8 bases; nucleotides outside the gene matches: 6.

Remarks on this clone: The junction departs from germline at one end; a sequencing error may be responsible. The J gene is TRBJ2-7, the V gene TRBV7-7; tentative D call: TRBD2 (7 bases). CDR3 length: 13 residues. Germline CDR1 SSHAT, CDR2 FNYEAQ (reference sequence). The CDR3 DNA reads TGTGCTAGCAGCTTTGGGAGGGGGGAACGGCAGTACTTC. Encoded protein: CASSFGRGERQYF.

The rearrangement links TRBV7-8 to TRBJ2-7; TRBD1 might be the D (6 bases). The V end lost 4 bases, the J end lost 7 bases, and 23 bases lay between the germline ends. The CDR3 spans 16 residues. CDR1 SGHVS and CDR2 FQNEAQ come from the germline V gene. CDR3 nucleotides: TGTGCCAGCAGCTCCTTACTAGGTTCTACGAGGGGGGAGCAGTACTTC. This sequence encodes CASSSLLGSTRGEQYF.

This chain links TRBV5-4 with TRBJ2-7; 7 nucleotides agree with TRBD1. The V gene's germline CDR1 is SGHNT and CDR2 YYREEE (reference sequence). V shed 4 bases, J shed 0 bases, and the junction held 7 bases outside the gene matches. CDR3 length equals 15 residues. The CDR3 sequence is CASSIGTASSYEQYF. The CDR3 coding sequence is TGTGCCAGCAGCATAGGGACAGCCAGCTCCTACGAGCAGTACTTC.

This clone was seen only once. The V call is TRBV19, the J call TRBJ2-5, with a possible D match to TRBD1 (5 bases). With 6 bases removed from V and 1 base from J, the gap between germline ends came to 15 bases. CDR3 length: 15 amino acids. The germline gives CDR1 LNHDA, CDR2 SQIVND (reference sequence). The CDR3 loop is CASSVTQGVQETQYF. The CDR3 DNA follows: TGTGCCAGTAGCGTTACCCAGGGTGTCCAAGAGACCCAGTACTTC.

The J gene is TRBJ1-1, the V gene TRBV18; D is undetermined. V was cut by 1 base and J by 1 base, with 7 bases left in between. The CDR3 sequence is 14 residues long. Germline V lookup: CDR1 KGHSH, CDR2 LQKENI. The CDR3 region is CASSPLEKNTEAFF. CDR3 in DNA: TGTGCCAGCTCACCACTCGAGAAGAACACTGAAGCTTTCTTT.

The chain recombines TRBV11-1 with TRBJ1-1; unclear D gene. CDR3 length: 13 amino acids. Germline CDR1 and CDR2: SGHAT and FQDESV (reference sequence). V was shortened by 2 bases and J by 4 bases, with 8 bases between the two germline ends. Written as DNA, the CDR3 is TGTGCCAGCAGCTTAATACCAGGCACTGAAGCTTTCTTT. Its protein product is CASSLIPGTEAFF.

This chain connects TRBV11-3 to TRBJ2-1, with D perhaps matching TRBD2 (6 bases). Between the trimmed V and J ends, which lost 4 bases and 0 bases, there was a span of 13 bases. This CDR3 region has 16 residues. Germline CDR1 SGHNT, CDR2 YENEEA. This CDR3 reads CASSSNGGSSYNEQFF. The CDR3 bases are TGTGCCAGCAGCTCCAACGGGGGAAGCTCCTACAATGAGCAGTTCTTC.

The rearrangement uses TRBV6-5 and TRBJ2-3; D gene unclear. V shed 2 bases and J shed 6 bases, with 15 bases lying between them. Germline CDR1 and CDR2: MNHEY and SVGAGI. CDR3 length: 15 residues. CDR3: CASSYTRGFLDTQYF. The CDR3 DNA reads TGTGCCAGCAGTTACACGAGAGGTTTTCTGGATACGCAGTATTTT.

The chain employs TRBV14 and TRBJ1-2; D might be TRBD1 (6 bases). This CDR3 is built from 12 residues. Per the germline V gene, CDR1 is SGHDN and CDR2 is FVKESK. Trimming removed 8 bases at V and 8 bases at J, with 15 bases between. The CDR3 DNA follows: TGTGCCAGCGGGAACAGGGCAGAGGGCTACACCTTC. Residues: CASGNRAEGYTF.

The chain links TRBV7-9 to TRBJ2-5, with D possibly TRBD2 on 6 matching bases. The V end was cut by 5 bases, the J end by 4 bases, with 17 bases between. The germline gives CDR1 SEHNR, CDR2 FQNEAQ (reference sequence). CDR3 length equals 15 residues. The CDR3 DNA follows: TGTGCCAGCAGCCGTGGCGGGGCTAGTAGAGAGACCCAGTACTTC. It codes for CASSRGGASRETQYF.

The rearrangement joins TRBV7-9 to TRBJ2-3; 10 bases match TRBD2. Germline-derived CDR1 and CDR2 are SEHNR and FQNEAQ (reference sequence). The CDR3 contains 17 residues. The ends lost 0 bases at V and 2 bases at J; junction bases unmatched: 5. This CDR3 reads CASSLAPAGGYTDTQYF. For the CDR3, the DNA is TGTGCCAGCAGCTTAGCCCCAGCGGGGGGGTACACAGATACGCAGTATTTT.

The chain uses TRBV6-5 and TRBJ1-2, with 9 bases identical to TRBD1. This CDR3 contains 15 residues. V lost 5 bases, J lost 2 bases, and 6 bases stayed unmatched. The germline CDR1 and CDR2 sequences are MNHEY and SVGAGI. DNA for the CDR3: TGTGCCAGCAGTAACCACAGGGGGCGCAACTATGGCTACACCTTC. It encodes CASSNHRGRNYGYTF.

The chain employs TRBV7-2 and TRBJ2-7; D is unresolved. Trimming removed 0 bases from V and 6 bases from J, with 9 bases in between. The germline gives CDR1 SGHTA, CDR2 FQGNSA. This CDR3 region has 13 residues. CDR3 amino acids: CASSLALPGEQYF. The CDR3 nucleotides read TGTGCCAGCAGCTTAGCGCTCCCCGGCGAGCAGTACTTC.

The sample holds a few counts of this clone. The rearrangement links TRBV7-9 to TRBJ1-4, with a weak D call TRBD1 (5 bases). V dropped 3 bases and J dropped 4 bases, with 9 bases sitting between them. Germline V gene sequence: CDR1 SEHNR, CDR2 FQNEAQ (reference sequence). The CDR3 runs to 14 residues. Written as DNA, the CDR3 is TGTGCCAGCAGCTTGACAGATCTTAATGAAAAACTGTTTTTT. It encodes CASSLTDLNEKLFF.